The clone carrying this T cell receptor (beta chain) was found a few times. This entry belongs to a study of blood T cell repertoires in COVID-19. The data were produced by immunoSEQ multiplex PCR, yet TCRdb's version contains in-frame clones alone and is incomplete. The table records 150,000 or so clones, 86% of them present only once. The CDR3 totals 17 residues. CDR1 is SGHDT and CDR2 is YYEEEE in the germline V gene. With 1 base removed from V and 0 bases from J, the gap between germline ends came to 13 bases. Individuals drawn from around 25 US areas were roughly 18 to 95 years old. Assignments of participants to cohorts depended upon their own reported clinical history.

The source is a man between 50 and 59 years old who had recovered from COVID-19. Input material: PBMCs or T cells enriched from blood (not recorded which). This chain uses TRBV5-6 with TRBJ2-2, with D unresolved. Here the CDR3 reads CASSLFPLLSNTGELFF. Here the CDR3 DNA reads TGTGCCAGCAGCTTGTTCCCCCTACTCTCGAACACCGGGGAGCTGTTTTTT.